One and the same sample provided the 8 T cell receptor beta chains below, sequenced in a study of cytomegalovirus exposure and HLA in healthy donors. PCR amplification relied on 60 Vbeta primers (plus 13 Jbeta primers). Method: immunoSEQ multiplex PCR; TCRdb's copy keeps in-frame clones and lacks some. The sample yields some 180,000 clones, around 85% seen once. The specimen was PBMCs. These receptors all stem from a male donor in good health and CMV-seronegative.

This chain links TRBV11-2 with TRBJ1-1, with D hard to call. The CDR3 totals 13 residues. CDR1 and CDR2 (germline): SGHAT, FQNNGV. The ends were cut back, 0 bases at V and 1 base at J, with 3 bases in the middle. The CDR3 DNA sequence: TGTGCCAGCAGCTTAGAACAGAACACTGAAGCTTTCTTT. The encoded protein is CASSLEQNTEAFF.

This clone was recorded a few times. CDR3 sequence: CASSHQAGELFF. The CDR3 region has the DNA TGTGCCAGCAGCCATCAGGCCGGGGAGCTGTTTTTT. The chain carries TRBV5-6 and TRBJ2-2; D remains unclear. V lost 4 bases and J 6 bases, leaving 7 bases between the germline ends. Germline V lookup: CDR1 SGHDT, CDR2 YYEEEE. CDR3 length: 12 amino acids.

V gene TRBV7-2 combines with J gene TRBJ1-2; 7 bases map to TRBD1. J was trimmed by 1 base and V by 5 bases; bases with no gene match: 7. The CDR3 spans 15 residues. Per the germline V gene, CDR1 is SGHTA and CDR2 is FQGNSA. Here the CDR3 DNA reads TGTGCCAGCAGCCCGTCGGGACAGATTAACTATGGCTACACCTTC. Protein: CASSPSGQINYGYTF.

CDR3 in amino acids: CASSPLARVGGYEQYF. The CDR3 region has the DNA TGTGCCAGCAGCCCTCTAGCTAGAGTCGGGGGTTACGAGCAGTACTTC. The chain employs TRBV11-2 and TRBJ2-7, with D maybe TRBD2 (6 bases). The CDR3 is made up of 16 amino acids. CDR1 and CDR2 (germline): SGHAT, FQNNGV. Trimming cost V 5 bases and J 4 bases, with 21 bases left between them. The entire variable domain, with the rest obtained from reference TRBV11-2 and TRBJ2-7, is as follows: EAGVAQSPRYKIIEKRQSVAFWCNPISGHATLYWYQQILGQGPKLLIQFQNNGVVDDSQLPKDRFSAERLKGVDSTLKIQPAKLEDSAVYLCASSPLARVGGYEQYFGPGTRLTVT.

The chain has TRBV18 and TRBJ2-2, with D possibly TRBD2 on 6 matching bases. Trimming took 8 bases from V and 6 from J, leaving 16 bases between them. In germline, CDR1 is KGHSH, CDR2 LQKENI. This CDR3 is built from 14 residues. CDR3 sequence (DNA): TGTGCCAGCACTCCCACCGGGGAGGCCGGGGAGCTGTTTTTT. Protein: CASTPTGEAGELFF.

The V gene is TRBV5-1, the J gene TRBJ1-6, with unresolved D. Germline values: CDR1 SGHRS, CDR2 YFSETQ. V lost 2 bases and J 8 bases, leaving 14 bases between the germline ends. This CDR3 has 15 residues. CDR3 sequence: CASSFTARGDSPLHF. Here the CDR3 DNA reads TGCGCCAGCAGCTTCACGGCGCGCGGGGATTCACCCCTCCACTTT.

This clone occurred once. The DNA of the CDR3 is TGCAGCGTTCAACAGGGGTCTACCATGAACACTGAAGCTTTCTTT. Amino acid sequence: CSVQQGSTMNTEAFF. V usage is TRBV29-1 and J usage is TRBJ1-1, with TRBD1 matching 7 bases. Germline V lookup: CDR1 SQVTM, CDR2 ANQGSEA. This CDR3 is 15 amino acids long. The V gene end was trimmed by 5 bases and the J gene end by 0 bases; junction bases not matched to a gene: 9.

V is TRBV7-9 and J is TRBJ1-2; 7 bases fit TRBD1. Germline CDR1 reads SEHNR; CDR2 reads FQNEAQ (reference sequence). This CDR3 is built from 15 residues. V gave up 2 bases and J gave up 7 bases; unmatched junction bases: 10. The CDR3 is CASSLTVGDSRGYTF. CDR3 bases: TGTGCCAGCAGCTTAACGGTGGGGGACAGCCGTGGCTACACCTTC.